The 13 T cell receptor beta chains reported below all come from one sample, sequenced in a study of Ad26.COV2.S vaccination and SARS-CoV-2 variants. Produced via immunoSEQ multiplex PCR; TCRdb's table is partial and in-frame only. The data contain more than 400,000 clones, 90% of them singletons. The treatment: approximately 18 received Ad26.COV2.S at low or high dose, single or two shots; 5 received placebo; per-sample allocation not given. Vaccine and placebo recipients were sampled on day 63 after the first injection. The sample here was peripheral blood, taken in a trial of Ad26.COV2.S vaccine versus placebo. All receptors derive from a person between 18 and 65 years old who received the Ad26.COV2.S COVID-19 vaccine or a placebo.

The V gene is TRBV6-5, the J gene TRBJ2-4; D is unresolved. Looked up from germline, CDR1 is MNHEY and CDR2 is SVGAGI. V gave up 8 bases and J gave up 3 bases, with 14 bases separating them. CDR3 length: 14 residues. The CDR3 coding sequence is TGTGCCAGCTGGGCCCGCTTAGGCAAAAACATTCAGTACTTC. It yields the protein CASWARLGKNIQYF.

This rearrangement joins TRBV2 to TRBJ2-1; tentative D call: TRBD1 (5 bases). Trimming removed 3 bases from V and 6 bases from J, with 9 bases in between. Germline-derived CDR1 and CDR2 are SNHLY and FYNNEI. The CDR3 length is 13 residues. CDR3 DNA sequence: TGTGCCAGCAGTGATGACAGCTTCAATGAGCAGTTCTTC. This encodes CASSDDSFNEQFF.

V and J are TRBV9 and TRBJ1-4; D unclear. Trimming cost V 5 bases and J 5 bases, with 16 bases left between them. CDR1 is SGDLS, CDR2 YYNGEE, per germline. The CDR3 runs to 15 residues. CDR3 protein: CASRSSRRRNEKLFF. The CDR3 bases are TGTGCCAGCAGATCTTCCCGCCGGAGGAATGAAAAACTGTTTTTT. The entire variable domain, with the rest obtained from reference TRBV9 and TRBJ1-4, is as follows: DSGVTQTPKHLITATGQRVTLRCSPRSGDLSVYWYQQSLDQGLQFLIQYYNGEERAKGNILERFSAQQFPDLHSELNLSSLELGDSALYFCASRSSRRRNEKLFFGSGTQLSVL.

V and J are TRBV18 and TRBJ2-7; D is perhaps TRBD2 (6 bases). Looked up from germline, CDR1 is KGHSH and CDR2 is LQKENI. V was shortened by 3 bases and J by 3 bases, with 12 bases between the two germline ends. The CDR3 sequence is 14 residues long. This CDR3 reads CASSPAGLDYEQYF. The CDR3 DNA reads as TGTGCCAGCTCACCCGCGGGACTGGACTACGAGCAGTACTTC.

The V and J genes are TRBV18 and TRBJ2-3; D ambiguous. From germline, CDR1 is KGHSH and CDR2 LQKENI. The CDR3 consists of 12 residues. The V end lost 4 bases, the J end lost 6 bases, and 8 bases lay between the germline ends. CDR3: CASSLDLDTQYF. CDR3 nucleotides: TGTGCCAGCTCACTTGACCTGGATACGCAGTATTTT.

The J gene is TRBJ2-6, the V gene TRBV21-1. TRBV21-1 is listed as a pseudogene. The CDR3 runs 14 residues. This CDR3 reads CASSKAHGANVLTF. CDR3 nucleotide sequence: TGTGCCAGCAGCAAAGCGCATGGGGCCAACGTCCTGACTTTC.

V gene TRBV24-1 combines with J gene TRBJ2-7; 11 nucleotides match TRBD1. J was trimmed by 5 bases and V by 3 bases; bases with no gene match: 5. Germline V gives CDR1 KGHDR, CDR2 SFDVKD. The CDR3 is 15 amino acids. CDR3: CATSDAGQGANEQYF. As DNA, the CDR3 is TGTGCCACCAGTGATGCAGGACAGGGGGCAAACGAGCAGTACTTC.

The chain uses TRBV19 and TRBJ1-6; D remains unclear. The germline V gene encodes CDR1 LNHDA and CDR2 SQIVND (reference sequence). The germline V and J ends were trimmed by 4 bases and 7 bases, with 8 bases remaining between them. This CDR3 has 13 residues. CDR3 residues: CASSTGENSPLHF. The CDR3 DNA sequence: TGTGCCAGTAGTACGGGCGAGAATTCACCCCTCCACTTT.

The rearrangement uses TRBV6-2 or TRBV6-3 and TRBJ2-2, with 11 positions matching TRBD2. There are 17 residues in the CDR3. With V trimmed by 2 bases and J by 2 bases, 4 bases remained unmatched. Germline CDR1 and CDR2: MNHEY and SVGEGT. CDR3 amino acids: CASSYRRLAGNTGELFF. In DNA form, the CDR3 reads TGTGCCAGCAGTTACCGGCGACTAGCGGGAAACACCGGGGAGCTGTTTTTT.

Here the CDR3 reads CASSQDNSGRRSEQFF. In DNA, the CDR3 is TGTGCCAGCAGCCAAGATAATAGCGGGAGGCGGAGTGAGCAGTTCTTC. The J gene is TRBJ2-1, the V gene TRBV14, with 10 bases identical to TRBD2. The CDR3 is 16 amino acids. The junction had 8 bases not matched to a gene; V was cut back by 0 bases and J by 9 bases. Germline V gives CDR1 SGHDN, CDR2 FVKESK.

This chain uses TRBV28 with TRBJ2-1, with TRBD1 matching over 10 bases. V shed 8 bases and J 4 bases; nucleotides not matched to a gene: 2. The germline V gene encodes CDR1 MDHEN and CDR2 SYDVKM. This CDR3 has 13 amino acids. CDR3 protein: CASWDRGYNEQFF. The CDR3, as DNA: TGTGCCAGCTGGGACAGGGGATACAATGAGCAGTTCTTC.

CDR3 residues: CASSLQGAKQPQHF. In DNA, the CDR3 is TGTGCCAGCAGCTTACAAGGGGCAAAGCAGCCCCAGCATTTT. The rearrangement uses TRBV7-8 and TRBJ1-5, with D possibly TRBD1 on 5 matching bases. CDR3 length: 14 residues. V dropped 2 bases and J dropped 7 bases, with 12 bases sitting between them. Germline loops: CDR1 SGHVS, CDR2 FQNEAQ.

The chain recombines TRBV28 with TRBJ2-3, with D uncertain. Trimming cost V 3 bases and J 3 bases, with 13 bases left between them. This CDR3 region has 15 residues. Germline V gene lookup returns CDR1 MDHEN and CDR2 SYDVKM. CDR3 residues: CASSFGWTLTDTQYF. CDR3 nucleotides: TGTGCCAGCAGTTTTGGCTGGACCCTAACAGATACGCAGTATTTT.